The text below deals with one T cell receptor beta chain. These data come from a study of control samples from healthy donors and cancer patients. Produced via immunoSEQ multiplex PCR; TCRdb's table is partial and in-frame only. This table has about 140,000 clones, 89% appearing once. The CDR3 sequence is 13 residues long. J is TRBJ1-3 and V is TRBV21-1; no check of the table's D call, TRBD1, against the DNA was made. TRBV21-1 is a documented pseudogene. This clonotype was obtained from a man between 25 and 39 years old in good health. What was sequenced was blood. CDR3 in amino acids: CASPRGSGNTIYF. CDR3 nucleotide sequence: TGTGCCAGCCCCAGGGGCTCTGGAAACACCATATATTTT.